The 9 T cell receptor beta chains listed next were all sequenced from one sample in a study of blood T cell repertoires in COVID-19. TCRdb's copy holds only in-frame clones and misses some; the assay was immunoSEQ multiplex PCR. The sample lists about 69,000 clones, 60% to 85% occurring once. Sequenced: peripheral blood. The receptors were gathered from a man in his sixties with acute or convalescent COVID-19.

The genes are TRBV9 and TRBJ2-1; a possible D gene is TRBD2 (5 bases). The V gene's germline CDR1 is SGDLS and CDR2 YYNGEE. CDR3 size: 15 residues. Trimming removed 1 base from V and 2 bases from J, with 10 bases in between. The CDR3 DNA reads as TGTGCCAGCAGCGTACTAGCAGTCCCCTACAATGAGCAGTTCTTC. This encodes CASSVLAVPYNEQFF.

The V call is TRBV9, the J call TRBJ1-6; TRBD1 might be the D (6 bases). Per germline, CDR1 SGDLS and CDR2 YYNGEE. Deletions cut 2 bases from V and 7 bases from J, with 10 bases between. The CDR3 is 14 amino acids. CDR3 nucleotide sequence: TGTGCCAGCAGCGTTAGACAGGAGAATTCACCCCTCCACTTT. Translation gives CASSVRQENSPLHF.

This clone appeared once. V usage is TRBV7-2 and J usage is TRBJ1-2; the D gene is possibly TRBD1 (5 bases). The V gene lost 1 base and the J gene lost 4 bases, with 10 bases spanning the gap. CDR1 and CDR2 (germline): SGHTA, FQGNSA. The CDR3 loop spans 14 amino acids. The CDR3: CASSLGTRPYGYTF. CDR3 sequence (DNA): TGTGCCAGCAGCTTAGGGACAAGACCCTATGGCTACACCTTC.

The genes are TRBV6-4 and TRBJ1-3; 9 nucleotides match TRBD1. The CDR3 spans 19 residues. CDR1 is MRHNA and CDR2 is SNTAGT in the germline V gene. V shed 0 bases and J 2 bases; nucleotides not matched to a gene: 11. Here the CDR3 DNA reads TGTGCCAGCAGTGACTCGACGGGGACAGGGAAAAGTACTGGAAACACCATATATTTT. Its translation: CASSDSTGTGKSTGNTIYF.

This clone was seen just once. At the DNA level, this CDR3 is encoded by other sequences in the same sample as well. The chain's CDR3 is CASSFRETQYF. The CDR3 coding sequence is TGTGCCAGCAGTTTTCGAGAGACCCAGTACTTC. This chain uses TRBV12-3 or TRBV12-4 with TRBJ2-5; no clear D. The CDR3 covers 11 residues. V was shortened by 3 bases and J by 4 bases, with 3 bases between the two germline ends.

The chain carries TRBV9 and TRBJ1-6; D is ambiguous. CDR3 length equals 14 residues. Germline V gene data show CDR1 as SGDLS and CDR2 as YYNGEE. V was pared by 3 bases and J by 5 bases, with 9 bases between. The CDR3 loop is CASSAGVNNSPLHF. The CDR3 DNA sequence: TGTGCCAGCAGCGCGGGAGTAAATAATTCACCCCTCCACTTT.

This chain links TRBV19 with TRBJ1-5; possible D gene TRBD1, 5 bases. CDR3 length equals 15 residues. V shed 6 bases and J shed 5 bases, with 17 bases lying between them. Germline V CDR1 and CDR2: LNHDA, SQIVND (reference sequence). The CDR3 coding sequence is TGTGCCAGTAGGCCTATCGACAGTCTCTATCAGCCCCAGCATTTT. Amino acid sequence: CASRPIDSLYQPQHF.

The genes are TRBV10-2 and TRBJ1-1, with 8 bases lining up with TRBD1. Looked up from germline, CDR1 is WSHSY and CDR2 is SAAADI. The ends lost 5 bases at V and 5 bases at J; junction bases unmatched: 7. The CDR3 length is 14 residues. As DNA, the CDR3 is TGCGCCAGCAGTTTTCCAGGGGGCGCGACTGAAGCTTTCTTT. It is translated as CASSFPGGATEAFF.

The sample holds one count of this clone. The CDR3 DNA reads TGTGCCAGCAGTTACGGACCAGGGAAGAGGAGTGAAAAACTGTTTTTT. It yields the protein CASSYGPGKRSEKLFF. The rearrangement uses TRBV11-1 and TRBJ1-4; maybe TRBD1 (5 bases). Germline loops: CDR1 SGHAT, CDR2 FQDESV (reference sequence). The CDR3 extends over 16 amino acids. The ends were cut back, 6 bases at V and 7 bases at J, with 21 bases in the middle.